This T cell receptor beta chain comes out of a study of response to subunit inactivated influenza vaccine. TCRdb used MiXCR to reprocess the RT-PCR reads, holding one entry per CDR3 protein. The table includes 860,000 or so distinct CDR3 sequences, around 20% detected once. With regard to this clonotype: Antigen unknown.

Trimming pared 5 bases from V and 2 bases from J, leaving 11 bases between. CDR3 length equals 14 residues. Germline V CDR1 and CDR2: MNHEY, SMNVEV (reference sequence). Study-level points and caveats: After each seasonal influenza vaccination, few new T cells are recruited, the authors suggested.

The source was PBMCs from blood, collected roughly 5 days after vaccination. The chain is built from TRBV27 and TRBJ2-3; D remains unclear. The clonotype comes from a man in his fifties who received an inactivated influenza vaccine. The CDR3 coding sequence is TGTGCCAGCAGTCCCCGCCGACCCACAGATACGCAGTATTTT. It translates to CASSPRRPTDTQYF.